This T cell receptor beta chain appears in the sequencing data of a study of blood T cell repertoires in COVID-19. Study-level background: Sites in the United States, Italy and Spain provided acute and convalescent COVID-19 samples.

In the source study's methods: Estimation of nucleated cell counts relied on the amplification of reference gene primers. Sequenced by immunoSEQ multiplex PCR; TCRdb stores in-frame clones only, minus some. V, J and clone size are those of that table, while D and trimming were read from the DNA. The sample records roughly 100,000 clones, approximately 88% being singletons. The sample taken for sequencing was peripheral blood. The source of this sequence is a human donor in a cohort sampled during active COVID-19.

The CDR3 is CASSQESHGTSNTGELFF. The CDR3 DNA is TGTGCCAGCAGCCAAGAATCCCACGGGACATCGAACACCGGGGAGCTGTTTTTT. The V call is TRBV4-2, the J call TRBJ2-2; weak D call: TRBD1 (6 bases). The CDR3 spans 18 residues. V was trimmed by 0 bases and J by 0 bases, leaving 14 bases between them. Germline V gene sequence: CDR1 LGHNA, CDR2 YNFKEQ.